The 29 T cell receptor beta chains below were found in one sample sequenced in a study of T cell repertoires in cytomegalovirus infection. TCRdb passed the reads through MiXCR, listing each CDR3 protein once. The data contain some 800,000 distinct CDR3 sequences, around a third of them singletons. Which antigens these TCRs recognize remains unknown. This specimen consisted of cultured CD8+ T cells from PBMCs, obtained from culture after CMV antigen stimulation. Receptors originate from a human donor in good health (CMV status not recorded). Some clones in this sample may be carry-over from other donors' samples.

About this clonotype itself: The junction and the germline gene differ at one end; a read error may be behind it. The chain carries TRBV6-6 and TRBJ2-3; 10 bases line up with TRBD2. This CDR3 has 15 residues. Germline loops: CDR1 MNHNY, CDR2 SVGAGI (reference sequence). The CDR3 nucleotides read TGTGCCAGCACTTTTATTAGCGGGGGGACAGATATGCAGTATTTT. It yields the protein CASTFISGGTDMQYF.

This clonotype showed up just a few times. The chain carries TRBV6-2 or TRBV6-3 and TRBJ1-5; TRBD1 aligns across 9 bases. CDR3 size: 15 residues. Germline V lookup: CDR1 MNHEY, CDR2 SVGEGT. With 2 bases clipped from V and 4 bases from J, the junction kept 3 bases outside the gene matches. This chain's CDR3 is CASSYLTGGNQPQHF. CDR3 coding DNA: TGTGCCAGCAGTTACCTGACAGGGGGTAATCAGCCCCAGCATTTT.

This clonotype was counted many times. CDR3 bases: TGTGCCAGCAGCATCTTGGACAGCTCCTACGAGCAGTACTTC. Translating gives CASSILDSSYEQYF. The J gene is TRBJ2-7, the V gene TRBV7-2; the D gene is possibly TRBD1 (6 bases). Trimming stripped 5 bases from V and 0 bases from J, with 11 bases between. This CDR3 comprises 14 residues. Germline V gene lookup returns CDR1 SGHTA and CDR2 FQGNSA.

This clonotype showed up just a few times. This rearrangement joins TRBV2 to TRBJ1-5; 10 bases fit TRBD1. CDR1 and CDR2 from the germline V gene are SNHLY and FYNNEI. The V and J ends lost 9 bases and 1 base, in that order; junction bases with no gene match: 6. This CDR3 spans 15 amino acids. Here the CDR3 DNA reads TGTGCCAGTCGACAGGGGGCGTTGAGCAATCAGCCCCAGCATTTT. Protein sequence: CASRQGALSNQPQHF.

The chain links TRBV2 to TRBJ2-3, with TRBD2 identical over 8 bases. From germline, CDR1 is SNHLY and CDR2 FYNNEI. The CDR3 sequence is 15 residues long. The ends lost 8 bases at V and 4 bases at J; junction bases unmatched: 11. This CDR3 reads CASSPGLEVPDTQYF. The CDR3 coding sequence is TGTGCCAGCTCACCGGGACTAGAGGTTCCAGATACGCAGTATTTT.

The genes are TRBV11-2 and TRBJ2-5, with 8 bases identical to TRBD1. The CDR3 spans 17 residues. V lost 5 bases to trimming and J lost 5 bases; unmatched junction nucleotides: 16. Germline V lookup: CDR1 SGHAT, CDR2 FQNNGV. The CDR3 nucleotides read TGTGCCAGCAGCCCAACGACAGGGGCGGAAGGGTTGGAGACCCAGTACTTC. Amino acid sequence: CASSPTTGAEGLETQYF. Full variable domain (rest looked up from reference TRBV11-2 and TRBJ2-5): EAGVAQSPRYKIIEKRQSVAFWCNPISGHATLYWYQQILGQGPKLLIQFQNNGVVDDSQLPKDRFSAERLKGVDSTLKIQPAKLEDSAVYLCASSPTTGAEGLETQYFGPGTRLLVL.

The chain uses TRBV7-9 and TRBJ1-5; D might be TRBD1 (5 bases). The germline V and J ends were trimmed by 5 bases and 2 bases, with 13 bases remaining between them. The CDR3 is 15 amino acids. Germline V gene data show CDR1 as SEHNR and CDR2 as FQNEAQ (reference sequence). Here the CDR3 DNA reads TGTGCCAGCAGCCCCACCGACAGTCGCAATCAGCCCCAGCATTTT. This codes for CASSPTDSRNQPQHF.

This clonotype occurred once. V usage is TRBV6-2 or TRBV6-3 and J usage is TRBJ2-3; 14 bases line up with TRBD2. Unmatched junction bases numbered 8, after V lost 7 bases and J lost 5 bases. The CDR3 loop spans 16 amino acids. Germline CDR1 MNHEY, CDR2 SVGEGT. The chain's CDR3 is CASIPTSGGAEDTQYF. In DNA, the CDR3 is TGTGCCAGCATTCCGACTAGCGGGGGGGCCGAAGATACGCAGTATTTT.

This clonotype was recorded a few times. This chain links TRBV6-2 or TRBV6-3 with TRBJ2-1; 9 bases are a match to TRBD2. CDR3 length: 16 residues. Trimming cost V 6 bases and J 5 bases; bases outside gene matches: 11. Germline V gene data show CDR1 as MNHEY and CDR2 as SVGEGT. CDR3 protein: CASSALSSGVDNEQFF. CDR3 DNA: TGTGCCAGCAGCGCGCTTTCTAGCGGGGTAGACAATGAGCAGTTCTTC.

The chain is built from TRBV4-2 and TRBJ1-5; no definite D call. The length of the CDR3 is 11 residues. CDR1 is LGHNA, CDR2 YNFKEQ, per germline. V was shortened by 1 base and J by 13 bases, with 8 bases between the two germline ends. CDR3 nucleotide sequence: TGTGCCAGCAGCCAAGGACAAAATCAGCATTTT. It is translated as CASSQGQNQHF.

This clonotype was detected only once. The genes are TRBV6-5 and TRBJ1-2; the D gene is possibly TRBD1 (5 bases). The V gene lost 5 bases and the J gene lost 4 bases, with 17 bases spanning the gap. The CDR3 sequence is 15 residues long. CDR1 is MNHEY, CDR2 SVGAGI, per germline. The CDR3 sequence is CASSAWDYNFYGYTF. CDR3 bases: TGTGCCAGCAGTGCCTGGGACTACAACTTCTATGGCTACACCTTC.

With regard to this clonotype: Compared with germline, one end of the junction differs, possibly owing to a read error. The chain has TRBV7-3 and TRBJ1-3; unclear D gene. Germline CDR1 reads SGHTA; CDR2 reads FQGTGA. This CDR3 contains 12 residues. The CDR3 here is CVSSPPGNTIYF. CDR3 sequence (DNA): TGTGTCAGCAGCCCTCCGGGAAACACCATATATTTT. Together with reference TRBV7-3 and TRBJ1-3, the CDR3 gives the full variable domain: GAGVSQTPSNKVTEKGKYVELRCDPISGHTALYWYRQSLGQGPEFLIYFQGTGAADDSGLPNDRFFAVRPEGSVSTLKIQRTERGDSAVYLCVSSPPGNTIYFGEGSWLTVV.

The CDR3 region has the DNA TGTGCCAGCAGCCAAGATCTTGATGCACTAGCCCCACGAACCTATGGCTACACCTTC. This encodes CASSQDLDALAPRTYGYTF. V is TRBV4-2 and J is TRBJ1-2; D not certain. Trimming cost V 0 bases and J 4 bases, with 24 bases left between them. CDR3 length equals 19 residues. The germline V gene has CDR1 LGHNA and CDR2 YNFKEQ.

This clonotype has more than one count but fewer than ten. The chain couples TRBV6-5 to TRBJ2-1, with D perhaps matching TRBD1 (5 bases). CDR3 length: 16 residues. Trimming cost V 7 bases and J 6 bases, with 22 bases left between them. Germline V CDR1 and CDR2: MNHEY, SVGAGI. CDR3 residues: CASTPWGTQVVNEQFF. DNA of the CDR3: TGTGCCAGCACTCCTTGGGGCACACAGGTCGTCAATGAGCAGTTCTTC.

This chain connects TRBV12-3 or TRBV12-4 to TRBJ1-2; D might be TRBD1 (5 bases). V lost 3 bases, J lost 10 bases, and 18 bases lay in between. This CDR3 contains 14 residues. The CDR3 region is CASSFKGPPGVYTF. In nucleotides, the CDR3 is TGTGCCAGCAGTTTCAAGGGACCCCCTGGAGTCTACACCTTC.

This clonotype was seen just once. The V and J genes are TRBV4-2 and TRBJ2-3; a possible D gene is TRBD2 (6 bases). V was cut by 0 bases and J by 5 bases, with 15 bases left in between. Germline assignment: CDR1 LGHNA and CDR2 YNFKEQ. The CDR3 runs to 16 residues. The CDR3 coding sequence is TGTGCCAGCAGCCAAGAGGAGGGTGTCAGCCTAGATACGCAGTATTTT. It yields the protein CASSQEEGVSLDTQYF.

This clonotype was seen just once. J is TRBJ2-1 and V is TRBV7-4, with TRBD2 matching 10 bases. V lost 3 bases and J lost 5; bases outside the gene matches: 7. The germline CDR1 and CDR2 sequences are SGHVT and SQSDAQ. This CDR3 is built from 16 residues. The CDR3 spells CASSFGSGGAHNEQFF. Here the CDR3 DNA reads TGTGCCAGCAGCTTTGGGAGCGGGGGGGCCCACAATGAGCAGTTCTTC.

This clonotype was detected many times. The chain combines TRBV7-8 with TRBJ1-5; D remains unclear. The germline V gene has CDR1 SGHVS and CDR2 FQNEAQ. V lost 6 bases, J lost 8 bases, and 17 bases lay in between. This CDR3 is built from 14 residues. CDR3 nucleotide sequence: TGTGCCAGCAGTCGTGAAGGCAGTTCAGAGCCCCAGCATTTT. Amino acids: CASSREGSSEPQHF.

In this sample, this clonotype turned up a few times. The rearrangement links TRBV23-1 to TRBJ2-1, with D tentatively TRBD1 (6 bases). TRBV23-1 is an ORF, with its function uncertain. The CDR3 has 15 residues. The V end was cut by 4 bases, the J end by 5 bases, with 15 bases between. The CDR3 is CASSRDKDQNNEQFF. The DNA of the CDR3 is TGCGCCAGCAGTCGGGACAAGGATCAGAACAATGAGCAGTTCTTC.

The table lists this clonotype with a few counts. The chain uses TRBV27 and TRBJ2-7, with TRBD2 identical over 8 bases. The CDR3 length is 14 residues. V lost 4 bases and J lost 4; bases outside the gene matches: 6. Germline CDR1 and CDR2: MNHEY and SMNVEV (reference sequence). CDR3 residues: CASSYSAGGYEQYV. The DNA for the CDR3 is TGTGCCAGCAGTTATTCGGCGGGGGGTTACGAGCAGTACGTC.

The chain joins TRBV7-8 to TRBJ1-2; D remains ambiguous. Trimming shortened V by 0 bases and J by 4 bases, and 6 bases separated the two germline ends. This CDR3 is 13 amino acids long. The germline V gene has CDR1 SGHVS and CDR2 FQNEAQ. CDR3 bases: TGTGCCAGCAGCTTAGCAGCCAGCTATGGCTACACCTTC. It yields the protein CASSLAASYGYTF.

A few counts support this clonotype. J is TRBJ2-3 and V is TRBV6-5; 8 bases agree with TRBD2. V lost 7 bases and J lost 1; bases outside the gene matches: 4. CDR1 MNHEY and CDR2 SVGAGI come from the germline V gene. The CDR3 extends over 14 amino acids. The CDR3 DNA reads as TGTGCCAGCATGGACGGGGGGGGCACAGATACGCAGTATTTT. It translates to CASMDGGGTDTQYF.

This clonotype was observed at least ten times. This rearrangement joins TRBV7-9 to TRBJ1-4, with D possibly TRBD1 on 5 matching bases. From germline, CDR1 is SEHNR and CDR2 FQNEAQ (reference sequence). Deletions cut 7 bases from V and 0 bases from J, with 18 bases between. This CDR3 is built from 17 residues. CDR3 bases: TGTGCCAGCAAACCGGCAGGGTCCTTTGCAACTAATGAAAAACTGTTTTTT. It is translated as CASKPAGSFATNEKLFF. The whole variable domain, remainder taken from reference TRBV7-9 and TRBJ1-4, is DTGVSQNPRHKITKRGQNVTFRCDPISEHNRLYWYRQTLGQGPEFLTYFQNEAQLEKSRLLSDRFSAERPKGSFSTLEIQRTEQGDSAMYLCASKPAGSFATNEKLFFGSGTQLSVL.

The chain links TRBV2 to TRBJ2-7; TRBD1 aligns across 7 bases. The germline V gene encodes CDR1 SNHLY and CDR2 FYNNEI. With 6 bases clipped from V and 0 bases from J, the junction kept 11 bases outside the gene matches. The CDR3 totals 16 residues. CDR3 in amino acids: CASSLPRDSVSYEQYF. The CDR3 DNA reads TGTGCCAGCAGCCTACCCCGGGACAGTGTCTCCTACGAGCAGTACTTC.

This clonotype was detected only a few times. The CDR3 coding sequence is TGTGCCAGCAGTGACAACCGGGGAACTAATGAAAAACTGTTTTTT. Translated, it gives CASSDNRGTNEKLFF. V gene TRBV6-1 combines with J gene TRBJ1-4; D remains ambiguous. V gave up 3 bases and J gave up 1 base, with 9 bases separating them. The CDR3 is made up of 15 amino acids. The germline V gene encodes CDR1 MNHNS and CDR2 SASEGT.

This clonotype was counted a few times. The rearrangement links TRBV7-9 to TRBJ1-1; no clear D gene. V lost 2 bases and J 11 bases, leaving 15 bases between the germline ends. The CDR3 consists of 13 residues. CDR1 is SEHNR and CDR2 is FQNEAQ in the germline V gene (reference sequence). In nucleotides, the CDR3 is TGTGCCAGCAGCTTAAACGAAAGTGCCGGGGCTTTCTTT. As protein: CASSLNESAGAFF.

The rearrangement uses TRBV4-3 and TRBJ2-1; tentatively, D is TRBD1 (6 bases). The CDR3 loop spans 19 amino acids. The germline V and J ends were trimmed by 2 bases and 8 bases, with 28 bases remaining between them. The germline V gene encodes CDR1 LGHNA and CDR2 YSLEER. CDR3 residues: CASSQTRTVVMRDGYEQFF. CDR3 nucleotides: TGCGCCAGCAGCCAAACCAGGACAGTAGTAATGAGGGACGGATATGAGCAGTTCTTC.

The chain carries TRBV20-1 and TRBJ2-5; TRBD1 matches 12 bases. From germline, CDR1 is DFQATT and CDR2 SNEGSKA (reference sequence). The CDR3 consists of 17 residues. V gave up 6 bases and J gave up 5 bases; unmatched junction bases: 16. The DNA of the CDR3 is TGCAGTGCACGAGAGACGGGGACAGGGGGCTTCGTGGAGACCCAGTACTTC. Translated: CSARETGTGGFVETQYF.

This clonotype has only one observation. This chain links TRBV19 with TRBJ2-2, with 8 bases fitting TRBD1. After removal of 9 bases from V and 3 bases from J, the junction contained 6 bases not matched to a gene. The CDR3 length is 14 residues. Germline V gives CDR1 LNHDA, CDR2 SQIVND (reference sequence). The CDR3 region has the DNA TGTGCCAGCGAGACAGGGGTTGACACCGGGGAGCTGTTTTTT. Residues: CASETGVDTGELFF. Filled out from reference TRBV19 and TRBJ2-2, the complete variable domain reads DGGITQSPKYLFRKEGQNVTLSCEQNLNHDAMYWYRQDPGQGLRLIYYSQIVNDFQKGDIAEGYSVSREKKESFPLTVTSAQKNPTAFYLCASETGVDTGELFFGEGSRLTVL.